The clone carrying this T cell receptor beta chain appeared a single time. Its matching antigen is unknown. The data are from a study of PD-1 blockade in mismatch repair-deficient tumors. Time point in this sample: roughly nine-day in vitro stimulation with candidate neoantigen peptide 7. Study-level findings and limits: Rapid post-treatment expansion, then contraction, generally preceding radiologic response, marked tumor-resident clones. Three of seven peptides expanded clones, giving 110 to 150 unique blood TCRs.

Assay used: immunoSEQ multiplex PCR; TCRdb lists only in-frame clones, some missing. The sample records 7,000 to 9,000 clones, about 90% being singletons. The material sequenced was cells cultured in vitro, taken from a patient treated with pembrolizumab. This TCR was sampled from an adult with mismatch repair-deficient cancer.

CDR3 region: CASSILSGRGQYF. The DNA for the CDR3 is TGTGCCAGCAGCATACTTAGCGGGAGGGGGCAGTATTTT. This chain joins TRBV7-8 and TRBJ2-3, with TRBD2 identical over 11 bases. Germline CDR1 SGHVS, CDR2 FQNEAQ. The CDR3 runs to 13 residues. The junction had 6 bases not matched to a gene; V was cut back by 5 bases and J by 11 bases. The variable domain in full, completed from reference TRBV7-8 and TRBJ2-3, reads GAGVSQSPRYKVAKRGQDVALRCDPISGHVSLFWYQQALGQGPEFLTYFQNEAQLDKSGLPSDRFFAERPEGSVSTLKIQRTQQEDSAVYLCASSILSGRGQYFGPGTRLTVL.